Shown below are 32 T cell receptor beta chains from a single sample sequenced in a study of blood T cell repertoires in COVID-19. TCRdb's table, derived via immunoSEQ multiplex PCR, lists solely in-frame clones and lacks some. The sample has approximately 140,000 clones; roughly nine tenths are singletons. What was sequenced was peripheral blood. Receptors originate from a human donor with COVID-19, enrolled during active disease. The donor label of this sample is uncertain.

This clone was recorded only once. This rearrangement joins TRBV7-6 to TRBJ2-7; 10 bases agree with TRBD1. The CDR3 is 15 amino acids. Germline CDR1 reads SGHVS; CDR2 reads FNYEAQ. Trimming took 5 bases from V and 5 from J; bases not matched to a gene: 9. The CDR3 DNA sequence: TGTGCCAGCAGCCATCCGGGGGACAGGGGCCACGAGCAGTACTTC. Translating gives CASSHPGDRGHEQYF.

V and J are TRBV5-1 and TRBJ2-3; the D gene is possibly TRBD1 (5 bases). V shed 0 bases and J shed 0 bases, with 11 bases lying between them. The CDR3 is 16 residues long. Germline values: CDR1 SGHRS, CDR2 YFSETQ. CDR3 amino acids: CASSLGRQFSTDTQYF. The CDR3, as DNA: TGCGCCAGCAGCTTGGGGAGACAGTTTAGCACAGATACGCAGTATTTT.

The rearrangement joins TRBV6-5 to TRBJ2-5, with 9 bases fitting TRBD2. The CDR3 sequence is 14 residues long. Per germline, CDR1 MNHEY and CDR2 SVGAGI. Trimming removed 6 bases from V and 5 bases from J; junction bases left unmatched: 7. CDR3 amino acids: CASRWRGGGETQYF. DNA for the CDR3: TGTGCCAGCAGATGGCGGGGGGGCGGCGAGACCCAGTACTTC.

The chain uses TRBV7-6 and TRBJ2-1; 7 bases line up with TRBD2. The CDR3 covers 16 residues. The trim removed 5 bases at V and 3 bases at J, leaving 10 bases unmatched. Looked up from germline, CDR1 is SGHVS and CDR2 is FNYEAQ. The CDR3 here is CASSPPPERGYNEQFF. CDR3 coding DNA: TGTGCCAGCAGCCCCCCTCCAGAGCGGGGCTACAATGAGCAGTTCTTC.

The CDR3 region is CASSFRTDGYGYTF. The CDR3 DNA is TGCGCCAGCAGCTTTAGGACAGACGGCTATGGCTACACCTTC. The chain carries TRBV5-1 and TRBJ1-2; maybe TRBD1 (6 bases). Germline V gives CDR1 SGHRS, CDR2 YFSETQ. This CDR3 spans 14 amino acids. V lost 2 bases, J lost 4 bases, and 12 bases lay in between.

This clone was found once. The chain joins TRBV6-5 to TRBJ1-2; tentatively, D is TRBD1 (6 bases). V dropped 8 bases and J dropped 2 bases, with 12 bases sitting between them. Germline CDR1 MNHEY, CDR2 SVGAGI. CDR3 length equals 13 residues. The CDR3 sequence is CASAGRGNYGYTF. In DNA, the CDR3 is TGTGCCAGCGCTGGCAGGGGAAACTATGGCTACACCTTC.

A few counts support this clone. A read error may produce the germline difference seen at one junction end. The chain combines TRBV9 with TRBJ1-2; a possible D gene is TRBD1 (5 bases). Looked up from germline, CDR1 is SGDLS and CDR2 is YYNGEE. This CDR3 is 12 amino acids long. The CDR3 DNA is TGTGCCAGCAGCGTAGGTCGGCAGGGAAGGCCCTTC. Its translation: CASSVGRQGRPF.

The chain carries TRBV6-6 and TRBJ2-3; D is perhaps TRBD1 (7 bases). V was cut by 6 bases and J by 4 bases, with 17 bases left in between. From germline, CDR1 is MNHNY and CDR2 SVGAGI (reference sequence). The CDR3 consists of 15 residues. The CDR3 DNA reads TGTGCCAGCAGCTCCAGGGGGGAAAGGGCAGATACGCAGTATTTT. It encodes CASSSRGERADTQYF.

V and J are TRBV9 and TRBJ1-2; D gene unclear. Germline V CDR1 and CDR2: SGDLS, YYNGEE. There are 14 residues in the CDR3. Trimming pared 4 bases from V and 3 bases from J, leaving 13 bases between. CDR3 sequence: CASSHGLTDYGYTF. The CDR3 region has the DNA TGTGCCAGCAGCCACGGACTGACTGACTATGGCTACACCTTC.

CDR3 region: CASSPPSTEAFF. The DNA for the CDR3 is TGTGCCAGCTCACCGCCGAGCACTGAAGCTTTCTTT. The V gene is TRBV18, the J gene TRBJ1-1; unclear D gene. The ends were cut back, 3 bases at V and 4 bases at J, with 6 bases in the middle. Germline-derived CDR1 and CDR2 are KGHSH and LQKENI. The CDR3 loop spans 12 amino acids.

This chain connects TRBV19 to TRBJ2-2; tentatively, D is TRBD1 (6 bases). Trimming pared 5 bases from V and 2 bases from J, leaving 12 bases between. The CDR3 runs to 15 residues. Germline V gene sequence: CDR1 LNHDA, CDR2 SQIVND (reference sequence). The CDR3 loop reads CASSQLDSNTGELFF. The CDR3 DNA follows: TGTGCCAGTAGTCAATTGGACAGCAACACCGGGGAGCTGTTTTTT.

This clone was observed once. V and J are TRBV10-3 and TRBJ2-4; TRBD1 aligns across 8 bases. V dropped 6 bases and J dropped 8; count of bases not matched to a gene: 9. The germline V gene encodes CDR1 ENHRY and CDR2 SYGVKD. CDR3 length equals 14 residues. This chain's CDR3 is CAIRATGEVDIQYF. The CDR3 bases are TGTGCCATCAGGGCGACAGGGGAGGTCGACATTCAGTACTTC.

The rearrangement uses TRBV12-3 or TRBV12-4 and TRBJ2-1, with D hard to call. V was clipped by 6 bases and J by 7 bases, with 10 bases between them. This CDR3 contains 12 residues. The CDR3 DNA is TGTGCCAGCAGAGTCGAGGTGAATGAGCAGTTCTTC. It specifies CASRVEVNEQFF.

V and J are TRBV3-1 (or the pseudogene TRBV3-2) and TRBJ1-2; perhaps TRBD1 as D (5 bases). This CDR3 comprises 12 residues. Germline values: CDR1 LGHDT, CDR2 YNNKEL (reference sequence). Trimming shortened V by 2 bases and J by 5 bases, and 6 bases separated the two germline ends. The CDR3: CASSQRQYGYTF. In DNA, the CDR3 is TGTGCCAGCAGCCAAAGACAGTATGGCTACACCTTC.

The chain links TRBV3-1 (or the pseudogene TRBV3-2) to TRBJ1-1; D ambiguous. CDR1 and CDR2 (germline): LGHDT, YNNKEL (reference sequence). This CDR3 comprises 14 residues. Deletions cut 0 bases from V and 4 bases from J, with 9 bases between. The CDR3 reads CASSQDPPSTEAFF. In nucleotides, the CDR3 is TGTGCCAGCAGCCAAGATCCCCCCTCCACTGAAGCTTTCTTT.

The gene calls are TRBV11-2 and TRBJ1-5; D is possibly TRBD1 (6 bases). There are 14 residues in the CDR3. Trimming removed 5 bases from V and 2 bases from J, with 10 bases in between. Per germline, CDR1 SGHAT and CDR2 FQNNGV. The CDR3 nucleotides read TGTGCCAGCAGCCCTAGACAGGGCAATCAGCCCCAGCATTTT. Translation: CASSPRQGNQPQHF. The variable domain in full, with the rest retrieved from reference TRBV11-2 and TRBJ1-5, is EAGVAQSPRYKIIEKRQSVAFWCNPISGHATLYWYQQILGQGPKLLIQFQNNGVVDDSQLPKDRFSAERLKGVDSTLKIQPAKLEDSAVYLCASSPRQGNQPQHFGDGTRLSIL.

The chain links TRBV6-5 to TRBJ1-1; no reliable D call. This CDR3 has 14 residues. CDR1 is MNHEY, CDR2 SVGAGI, per germline. The V end was cut by 3 bases, the J end by 5 bases, with 13 bases between. DNA for the CDR3: TGTGCCAGCAGTTATATGGGAGAGCGGACTGAAGCTTTCTTT. This translates into CASSYMGERTEAFF.

This sequence joins TRBV7-9 and TRBJ1-2; 7 nucleotides match TRBD1. From germline, CDR1 is SEHNR and CDR2 FQNEAQ (reference sequence). The J segment lost 6 bases and the V segment lost 1 base, leaving 8 bases of the junction unmatched. This CDR3 is built from 15 residues. The CDR3 nucleotides are TGTGCCAGCAGCTTAGGGGCGGGACAGAGAGATGGCTACACCTTC. Protein sequence: CASSLGAGQRDGYTF.

This clone came up once. V and J are TRBV6-2 or TRBV6-3 and TRBJ1-1; D call uncertain. The CDR3 contains 12 residues. Between the trimmed V and J ends, which lost 5 bases and 6 bases, there was a span of 10 bases. Germline V lookup: CDR1 MNHEY, CDR2 SVGEGT. This chain's CDR3 is CASSVIAAEAFF. The CDR3 region has the DNA TGTGCCAGCAGTGTTATAGCCGCTGAAGCTTTCTTT.

The rearrangement links TRBV11-2 to TRBJ2-1; D remains ambiguous. Trimming took 0 bases from V and 9 from J, leaving 9 bases between them. The CDR3 totals 13 residues. Germline V gene lookup returns CDR1 SGHAT and CDR2 FQNNGV. CDR3: CASSLDQLAEQFF. CDR3 DNA: TGTGCCAGCAGCTTAGATCAGTTAGCTGAGCAGTTCTTC.

The rearrangement links TRBV6-5 to TRBJ1-5; 7 nucleotides align to TRBD1. This CDR3 has 14 residues. The J segment lost 7 bases and the V segment lost 5 bases, leaving 8 bases of the junction unmatched. Germline V gene data show CDR1 as MNHEY and CDR2 as SVGAGI. The CDR3 coding sequence is TGTGCCAGCAGTCGACAGGGCGGCGGGCAGCCCCAGCATTTT. This encodes CASSRQGGGQPQHF.

This clone showed up just a few times. The rearrangement uses TRBV30 and TRBJ1-2; D unresolved. This CDR3 has 14 residues. V lost 5 bases to trimming and J lost 1 base, with 14 bases between them. Germline values: CDR1 GTSNPN, CDR2 SVGIG (reference sequence). This CDR3 is CAWWVWGDNYGYTF. CDR3 DNA sequence: TGTGCCTGGTGGGTGTGGGGAGATAACTATGGCTACACCTTC. Drawing the rest from reference TRBV30 and TRBJ1-2, the complete variable domain is SQTIHQWPATLVQPVGSPLSLECTVEGTSNPNLYWYRQAAGRGLQLLFYSVGIGQISSEVPQNLSASRPQDRQFILSSKKLLLSDSGFYLCAWWVWGDNYGYTFGSGTRLTVV.

V and J are TRBV19 and TRBJ2-7; 12 nucleotides agree with TRBD1. V lost 10 bases and J lost 4; bases outside the gene matches: 11. The CDR3 contains 15 residues. The germline CDR1 and CDR2 sequences are LNHDA and SQIVND (reference sequence). The CDR3 region has the DNA TGTGCCACCCTCTCCGGGACAGGGGGCAGGTACGAGCAGTACTTC. It encodes CATLSGTGGRYEQYF.

The chain employs TRBV28 and TRBJ1-2; a possible D gene is TRBD1 (5 bases). This CDR3 region has 15 residues. Germline V lookup: CDR1 MDHEN, CDR2 SYDVKM. The V end lost 3 bases, the J end lost 0 bases, and 11 bases lay between the germline ends. CDR3 coding DNA: TGTGCCAGCAGTTTGACAGATCATTCTAACTATGGCTACACCTTC. It translates to CASSLTDHSNYGYTF.

The V gene is TRBV11-3, the J gene TRBJ2-7, with D possibly TRBD1 on 5 matching bases. This CDR3 has 17 residues. The ends were cut back, 5 bases at V and 0 bases at J, with 20 bases in the middle. Germline CDR1 SGHNT, CDR2 YENEEA. CDR3 residues: CASSQGQDSQSSYEQYF. The CDR3 region has the DNA TGTGCCAGCAGCCAGGGCCAAGACAGCCAGAGCTCCTACGAGCAGTACTTC.

The chain carries TRBV21-1 and TRBJ2-3; the DNA was not used to check the table's D call, TRBD1. TRBV21-1 is assigned pseudogene status. The CDR3 is 17 amino acids. The CDR3 sequence: CASSKVGTGPKADTQYF. The CDR3 bases are TGTGCCAGCAGCAAAGTGGGAACAGGGCCTAAGGCAGATACGCAGTATTTT.

The chain joins TRBV9 to TRBJ2-5, with 9 bases aligning to TRBD2. Losses at the gene ends were 4 bases for V and 3 bases for J; bases not matched to a gene: 4. The CDR3 has 14 residues. CDR1 and CDR2 from the germline V gene are SGDLS and YYNGEE. The CDR3 nucleotides are TGTGCCAGCAGCCTTATAGCGGGAGAAGAGACCCAGTACTTC. This sequence encodes CASSLIAGEETQYF.

The J gene is TRBJ1-1, the V gene TRBV29-1; 7 bases fit TRBD1. This CDR3 comprises 11 residues. After removal of 6 bases from V and 7 bases from J, the junction contained 5 bases not matched to a gene. Germline V gene data show CDR1 as SQVTM and CDR2 as ANQGSEA. The DNA of the CDR3 is TGCAGCGTCGACCAGGGGGGTGAAGCTTTCTTT. Its protein product is CSVDQGGEAFF.

The V gene is TRBV6-5, the J gene TRBJ1-4; unclear D gene. The CDR3 sequence is 14 residues long. Trimming shortened V by 5 bases and J by 5 bases, and 12 bases separated the two germline ends. Germline V gene lookup returns CDR1 MNHEY and CDR2 SVGAGI. CDR3 protein: CASSPRTHNEKLFF. The CDR3 region has the DNA TGTGCCAGCAGTCCGCGAACCCACAATGAAAAACTGTTTTTT.

The CDR3 coding sequence is TGTGCCAGCAGTAAGCAGGGGAGAAACACTGAAGCTTTCTTT. Its translation: CASSKQGRNTEAFF. The chain has TRBV11-3 and TRBJ1-1, with TRBD1 as a possible D gene (6 bases). V was trimmed by 6 bases and J by 2 bases, leaving 13 bases between them. Looked up from germline, CDR1 is SGHNT and CDR2 is YENEEA. This CDR3 contains 14 residues.

The gene calls are TRBV5-6 and TRBJ2-1, with 11 bases that match TRBD2. The germline CDR1 and CDR2 sequences are SGHDT and YYEEEE. Trimming took 2 bases from V and 4 from J; bases not matched to a gene: 5. There are 16 residues in the CDR3. The CDR3 sequence is CASSLLSGGAYNEQFF. CDR3 in DNA: TGTGCCAGCAGCTTACTTAGCGGGGGGGCGTACAATGAGCAGTTCTTC.

The V and J genes are TRBV7-9 and TRBJ1-4; 9 positions agree with TRBD1. CDR3 length: 13 amino acids. The V gene's germline CDR1 is SEHNR and CDR2 FQNEAQ (reference sequence). Trimming at V came to 6 bases and at J to 5 bases, leaving 1 base not matched to a gene. The CDR3 region is CASRDRGNEKLFF. CDR3 bases: TGTGCCAGCAGGGACAGGGGAAATGAAAAACTGTTTTTT.